The rows below give T cell receptor beta chains drawn from one sample of a study of graft-versus-host responses after intestinal transplantation. Profiled with immunoSEQ multiplex PCR; TCRdb holds only in-frame clones, not every one. The profile shows just under 65,000 clones, around nine tenths of them singletons. The antigens of these receptors remain unknown. Sequences were derived from unstimulated CD8+ T cells sorted from spleen or lymph node cells, sampled before transplant. These receptors all come from a human donor who was the organ donor for an intestinal transplant. The CDR3 runs from the conserved cysteine through the conserved F or W. D genes are given only for firm matches. A row's size may be missing; if present it is once, few, many or a size class.

v_call	clone_size	d_call	j_call	cdr3_aa	cdr3_nt
TRBV18	NA	NA	TRBJ2-5	CASSEQETQYF	TGTGCCAGCTCAGAGCAAGAGACCCAGTACTTC
TRBV2	NA	TRBD2	TRBJ2-1	CASRPSGASYNEQFF	TGTGCCAGCAGGCCCAGCGGGGCCAGCTACAATGAGCAGTTCTTC
TRBV30	NA	NA	TRBJ1-4	CAWSYGVGWEKLFF	TGTGCCTGGAGTTACGGGGTAGGGTGGGAAAAACTGTTTTTT
TRBV6-6	NA	TRBD2	TRBJ2-7	CASGQLAGRYEQYF	TGTGCCAGCGGACAACTAGCGGGACGCTACGAGCAGTACTTC
TRBV6-1	NA	NA	TRBJ2-2	CASSNINTGELFF	TGTGCCAGCAGTAATATAAACACCGGGGAGCTGTTTTTT
TRBV7-4	NA	NA	TRBJ2-2	CASSPTLASGELFF	TGTGCCAGCAGCCCGACTCTAGCGTCCGGGGAGCTGTTTTTT
TRBV6-5	NA	NA	TRBJ1-5	CASSSSGYSNQPQHF	TGTGCCAGCAGCTCCTCAGGTTATAGCAATCAGCCCCAGCATTTT
TRBV7-9	once	NA	TRBJ2-5	CASSLEGGSALQETQYF	TGTGCCAGCAGCTTAGAAGGAGGCAGCGCGTTACAAGAGACCCAGTACTTC
TRBV10-2	NA	NA	TRBJ2-5	CASRRAPQETQYF	TGCGCCAGCAGGAGAGCTCCTCAAGAGACCCAGTACTTC
TRBV28	NA	NA	TRBJ2-1	CASSFNRNNEQFF	TGTGCCAGCAGTTTTAACAGAAACAATGAGCAGTTCTTC